The clone carrying this TCR beta chain appeared once. Antigen unknown. This sample is part of a study of T cell responses to AZD1222 COVID-19 vaccine. V trimming: 6 bases; J trimming: 9 bases; junction bases outside the gene matches: 13. CDR3 length: 16 residues. Germline V CDR1 and CDR2: LNHDA, SQIVND (reference sequence). Findings and limits, study-wide: Nearly half of the spike-specific TCRs reportedly recognize variant regions that carry no mutations. Baseline seropositives among AZD1222 recipients totaled only 5 to 7.

The assay was immunoSEQ multiplex PCR, and TCRdb's table has in-frame clones only and misses some. This sample has around 130,000 clones, with over 85% found just once. This specimen consisted of peripheral blood, obtained on day 0 of AZD1222 vaccination. The chain combines TRBV19 with TRBJ2-1; 11 bases line up with TRBD1. The receptor's source is an adult in good health. In nucleotides, the CDR3 is TGTGCCAGTAGCAAGAAACCGGGACAGGGGGAGAGTGAGCAGTTCTTC. Encoded protein: CASSKKPGQGESEQFF.